This section outlines one TCR beta chain sequence together with its context. Its antigen is still unknown. The germline gives CDR1 SEHNR, CDR2 FQNEAQ (reference sequence). The V gene lost 5 bases and the J gene lost 1 base, with 8 bases spanning the gap. The CDR3 sequence is 13 residues long. The data derive from a study of cytomegalovirus exposure and HLA in healthy donors. Study results and limitations: In a later analysis, at a false discovery rate of 0.05, 16,951 TCR beta sequences matched HLA alleles. V- and J-gene trimming of TCR beta was linked (in a later analysis) to a missense DCLRE1C variant. Highly shared variants forming one cluster were likely a sequencing artifact. A later analysis showed that HLA-associated TCR beta chains had undergone more clonal expansion than equally common others.

PCR primers comprised 60 Vbeta and 13 Jbeta primers. Assay: immunoSEQ multiplex PCR; the TCRdb copy retains only in-frame clones and omits some. Among some 41,000 clones listed, approximately 75% were seen once. This chain links TRBV7-9 with TRBJ1-1; possible D gene TRBD1, 5 bases. The specimen sequenced was PBMCs. This TCR derives from a man aged 35 to 55 in good health and CMV-seronegative. DNA of the CDR3: TGTGCCAGCAGCAAGACAGAGAACACTGAAGCTTTCTTT. This sequence encodes CASSKTENTEAFF.